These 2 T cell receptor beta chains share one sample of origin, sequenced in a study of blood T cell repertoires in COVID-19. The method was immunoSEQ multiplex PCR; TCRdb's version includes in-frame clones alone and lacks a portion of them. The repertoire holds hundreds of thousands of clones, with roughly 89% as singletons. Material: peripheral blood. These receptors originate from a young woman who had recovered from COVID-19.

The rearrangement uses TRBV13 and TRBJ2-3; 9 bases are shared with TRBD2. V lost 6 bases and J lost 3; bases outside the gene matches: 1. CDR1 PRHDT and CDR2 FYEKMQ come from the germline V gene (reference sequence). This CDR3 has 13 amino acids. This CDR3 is CASSSGGTDTQYF. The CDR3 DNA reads TGTGCCAGCAGTAGCGGGGGAACAGATACGCAGTATTTT.

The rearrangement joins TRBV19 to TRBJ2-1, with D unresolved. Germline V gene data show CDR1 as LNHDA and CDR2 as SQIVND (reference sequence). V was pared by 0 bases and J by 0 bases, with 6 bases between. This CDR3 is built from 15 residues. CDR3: CASSIERSSYNEQFF. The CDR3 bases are TGTGCCAGTAGTATAGAGCGGAGCTCCTACAATGAGCAGTTCTTC. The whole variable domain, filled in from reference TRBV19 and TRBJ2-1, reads DGGITQSPKYLFRKEGQNVTLSCEQNLNHDAMYWYRQDPGQGLRLIYYSQIVNDFQKGDIAEGYSVSREKKESFPLTVTSAQKNPTAFYLCASSIERSSYNEQFFGPGTRLTVL.